The 24 T cell receptor beta chains listed next were all sequenced from one sample in a study of beta chain features in type 1 diabetes. Study-wide points: Shortening that was moderate but significant affected the TCRB CDR3s of Type 1 diabetes patients in all four CD4+ subsets.

Expressed TCRB transcripts were sequenced after all isolated RNA was converted to cDNA. Clones were sequenced by immunoSEQ multiplex PCR, and TCRdb holds only the in-frame ones, with some missing. The profile shows some 660,000 clones, roughly an eighth of them singletons. These receptors are not linked to any known antigen. What was sequenced was naive CD4+ T cells from blood. These receptors were taken from a man aged 18 to 35 with type 1 diabetes.

This clone turned up a few times. The chain uses TRBV11-1 and TRBJ2-7, with 7 bases aligning to TRBD1. Germline CDR1 reads SGHAT; CDR2 reads FQDESV (reference sequence). The CDR3 runs 15 residues. The trim removed 5 bases at V and 1 base at J, leaving 8 bases unmatched. CDR3: CASSRDRDSSYEQYF. DNA of the CDR3: TGTGCCAGCAGCCGCGACAGGGATAGTTCCTACGAGCAGTACTTC.

The chain has TRBV27 and TRBJ1-2, with D hard to call. Trimming removed 7 bases from V and 8 bases from J, with 23 bases in between. The germline CDR1 and CDR2 sequences are MNHEY and SMNVEV (reference sequence). This CDR3 has 15 amino acids. CDR3 amino acids: CASTETANPPRGYTF. CDR3 sequence (DNA): TGTGCCAGCACGGAAACCGCAAACCCCCCTCGGGGCTACACCTTC.

This clone has just a few counts. The CDR3 DNA follows: TGCGCCAGCAGCCAGGGTCATGGCGACGAGCAGTACTTC. Translated, it gives CASSQGHGDEQYF. This sequence joins TRBV5-1 and TRBJ2-7; maybe TRBD1 (5 bases). Germline V gene data show CDR1 as SGHRS and CDR2 as YFSETQ. This CDR3 contains 13 residues. V was cut by 4 bases and J by 5 bases, with 13 bases left in between. The full variable domain, with the rest looked up from reference TRBV5-1 and TRBJ2-7, is KAGVTQTPRYLIKTRGQQVTLSCSPISGHRSVSWYQQTPGQGLQFLFEYFSETQRNKGNFPGRFSGRQFSNSRSEMNVSTLELGDSALYLCASSQGHGDEQYFGPGTRLTVT.

A few counts support this clone. The CDR3 coding sequence is TGTGCCAGCAGTTTGGGACTAGCGGGTAGAGAGACCCAGTACTTC. This codes for CASSLGLAGRETQYF. The gene calls are TRBV28 and TRBJ2-5; TRBD2 aligns across 12 bases. CDR1 MDHEN and CDR2 SYDVKM come from the germline V gene. CDR3 length: 15 residues. Unmatched junction bases numbered 3, after V lost 3 bases and J lost 4 bases.

This rearrangement joins TRBV7-2 to TRBJ1-5; 8 bases line up with TRBD1. With 4 bases clipped from V and 3 bases from J, the junction kept 2 bases outside the gene matches. The CDR3 loop spans 14 amino acids. CDR1 SGHTA and CDR2 FQGNSA come from the germline V gene. The CDR3, as DNA: TGTGCCAGCAGCTGGACAGGGTTCAATCAGCCCCAGCATTTT. Encoded protein: CASSWTGFNQPQHF. The full variable domain, its missing parts supplied by reference TRBV7-2 and TRBJ1-5, is GAGVSQSPSNKVTEKGKDVELRCDPISGHTALYWYRQSLGQGLEFLIYFQGNSAPDKSGLPSDRFSAERTGGSVSTLTIQRTQQEDSAVYLCASSWTGFNQPQHFGDGTRLSIL.

This clone appeared a few times. The gene calls are TRBV23-1 and TRBJ2-5; TRBD2 aligns across 15 bases. TRBV23-1 is an ORF; its function is uncertain. J gave up 5 bases and V 0 bases, and 16 bases lay outside the gene matches. This CDR3 has 21 amino acids. CDR3 sequence (DNA): TGCGCCAGCAGTCAATCTACGGTCGGGACTAGCGGGAGGAGGGTTTGCGAGACCCAGTACTTC. Translated: CASSQSTVGTSGRRVCETQYF.

This clone was counted only a few times. The rearrangement joins TRBV30 to TRBJ1-2; D call uncertain. In germline, CDR1 is GTSNPN, CDR2 SVGIG (reference sequence). V dropped 5 bases and J dropped 5 bases, with 3 bases sitting between them. The CDR3 consists of 9 residues. The CDR3 sequence is CAWGYGYTF. The CDR3, as DNA: TGTGCCTGGGGGTATGGCTACACCTTC.

The chain combines TRBV6-5 with TRBJ1-1, with D possibly matching TRBD1 (6 bases). Germline V CDR1 and CDR2: MNHEY, SVGAGI. The CDR3 totals 14 residues. Trimming pared 5 bases from V and 0 bases from J, leaving 10 bases between. CDR3 region: CASSRTVMNTEAFF. The CDR3 region has the DNA TGTGCCAGCAGTCGGACAGTCATGAACACTGAAGCTTTCTTT.

The V gene is TRBV5-5, the J gene TRBJ1-2; D is perhaps TRBD1 (5 bases). The length of the CDR3 is 13 residues. Germline CDR1 SGHKS, CDR2 YYEKEE (reference sequence). V dropped 2 bases and J dropped 4 bases, with 9 bases sitting between them. The CDR3 DNA sequence: TGTGCCAGCAGCTTCCAGGGCAGCTATGGCTACACCTTC. It yields the protein CASSFQGSYGYTF.

This clone has just a few counts. The V call is TRBV4-2, the J call TRBJ2-7, with 8 bases identical to TRBD2. The V gene's germline CDR1 is LGHNA and CDR2 YNFKEQ. J gave up 6 bases and V 0 bases, and 19 bases lay outside the gene matches. The length of the CDR3 is 19 residues. The DNA of the CDR3 is TGTGCCAGCAGCCAAGATGCTCCGGGGCTCCGGCGGGGGGCTAGCGAGCAGTACTTC. Protein product: CASSQDAPGLRRGASEQYF.

About this clone itself: Within the sample, other DNA sequences also encode this same CDR3. The V and J genes are TRBV7-2 and TRBJ1-5, with 10 bases aligning to TRBD1. The junction had 4 bases not matched to a gene; V was cut back by 1 base and J by 4 bases. Germline V gene lookup returns CDR1 SGHTA and CDR2 FQGNSA. The CDR3 loop spans 16 amino acids. CDR3: CASSLGQGAGNQPQHF. In nucleotides, the CDR3 is TGTGCCAGCAGCTTAGGACAGGGGGCAGGGAATCAGCCCCAGCATTTT.

This clone was found a few times. V usage is TRBV18 and J usage is TRBJ2-3; D remains ambiguous. Trimming stripped 3 bases from V and 0 bases from J, with 10 bases between. CDR1 and CDR2 from the germline V gene are KGHSH and LQKENI. This CDR3 is 15 amino acids long. The CDR3 reads CASSPKGASTDTQYF. DNA of the CDR3: TGTGCCAGCTCACCGAAAGGCGCGAGCACAGATACGCAGTATTTT.

As concerns this clone: This sample includes further DNA sequences coding for the same CDR3. This chain links TRBV5-1 with TRBJ2-6; D is unresolved. Trimming left V 1 base short and J 0 bases short, with 2 bases between. Germline CDR1 and CDR2: SGHRS and YFSETQ. CDR3 length equals 14 residues. CDR3 region: CASSLFSGANVLTF. CDR3 DNA sequence: TGCGCCAGCAGCTTGTTCTCTGGGGCCAACGTCCTGACTTTC.

J is TRBJ2-1 and V is TRBV7-2; the D gene is possibly TRBD2 (6 bases). CDR1 is SGHTA and CDR2 is FQGNSA in the germline V gene. The V gene lost 3 bases and the J gene lost 12 bases, with 15 bases spanning the gap. CDR3 size: 13 residues. The CDR3 region has the DNA TGTGCCAGCAGCTTTGGGGACCTAGCGAGGCAGTTCTTC. Translated: CASSFGDLARQFF.

This rearrangement joins TRBV9 to TRBJ1-1, with 10 bases fitting TRBD1. The CDR3 sequence is 14 residues long. V lost 3 bases, J lost 10 bases, and 9 bases stayed unmatched. The germline CDR1 and CDR2 sequences are SGDLS and YYNGEE. Here the CDR3 reads CASSASSGQGRAFF. Here the CDR3 DNA reads TGTGCCAGCAGCGCCTCCTCGGGACAGGGGCGAGCTTTCTTT.

A few counts support this clone. This chain joins TRBV19 and TRBJ2-1; 9 nucleotides line up with TRBD2. After removal of 8 bases from V and 5 bases from J, the junction contained 10 bases not matched to a gene. CDR1 is LNHDA, CDR2 SQIVND, per germline (reference sequence). The CDR3 length is 15 residues. This CDR3 is CASRRASGTHNEQFF. For the CDR3, the DNA is TGTGCCAGTCGTCGGGCTAGCGGGACCCACAATGAGCAGTTCTTC.

This clone has a handful of counts. The chain combines TRBV5-1 with TRBJ2-3, with D perhaps matching TRBD1 (5 bases). Germline V gene data show CDR1 as SGHRS and CDR2 as YFSETQ. Trimming stripped 0 bases from V and 1 base from J, with 12 bases between. The CDR3 has 16 residues. In DNA, the CDR3 is TGCGCCAGCAGCTTGGCCGACAGAGCCGGCACAGATACGCAGTATTTT. Its protein is CASSLADRAGTDTQYF.

V and J are TRBV7-9 and TRBJ1-1; D is ambiguous. This CDR3 has 13 residues. Germline V lookup: CDR1 SEHNR, CDR2 FQNEAQ (reference sequence). V lost 8 bases and J 1 base, leaving 11 bases between the germline ends. The CDR3: CASGRGGNTEAFF. The CDR3 DNA reads as TGTGCCAGCGGTCGGGGAGGGAACACTGAAGCTTTCTTT.

CDR3 in amino acids: CASSSDLQGPYEQYF. As DNA, the CDR3 is TGTGCCAGCAGCTCCGACCTACAGGGACCCTACGAGCAGTACTTC. J is TRBJ2-7 and V is TRBV5-4; weak D call: TRBD1 (6 bases). Germline V gene sequence: CDR1 SGHNT, CDR2 YYREEE (reference sequence). This CDR3 spans 15 amino acids. V was shortened by 3 bases and J by 2 bases, with 15 bases between the two germline ends.

In its sample, this clone was seen a few times. The chain recombines TRBV2 with TRBJ1-2; D gene uncertain. Germline V gene sequence: CDR1 SNHLY, CDR2 FYNNEI. V was cut by 3 bases and J by 4 bases, with 12 bases left in between. This CDR3 has 14 residues. The CDR3 region is CASSESPRGYGYTF. CDR3 nucleotides: TGTGCCAGCAGTGAGAGCCCACGGGGCTATGGCTACACCTTC. The whole variable domain, filled in from reference TRBV2 and TRBJ1-2, reads EPEVTQTPSHQVTQMGQEVILRCVPISNHLYFYWYRQILGQKVEFLVSFYNNEISEKSEIFDDQFSVERPDGSNFTLKIRSTKLEDSAMYFCASSESPRGYGYTFGSGTRLTVV.

This chain joins TRBV4-2 and TRBJ2-2, with D uncertain. The CDR3 runs to 15 residues. V lost 0 bases and J 1 base, leaving 6 bases between the germline ends. Germline values: CDR1 LGHNA, CDR2 YNFKEQ. In DNA form, the CDR3 reads TGTGCCAGCAGCCAAGATCCTAGGAACACCGGGGAGCTGTTTTTT. Translating it yields CASSQDPRNTGELFF.

In this sample, this clone turned up a few times. V and J are TRBV6-6 and TRBJ2-2, with D hard to call. V gave up 6 bases and J gave up 7 bases, with 12 bases separating them. The germline V gene encodes CDR1 MNHNY and CDR2 SVGAGI (reference sequence). The CDR3 is 13 amino acids. The CDR3 protein is CASSQTLFGELFF. Written as DNA, the CDR3 is TGTGCCAGCAGCCAGACTCTTTTCGGGGAGCTGTTTTTT.

The chain uses TRBV4-3 and TRBJ2-7, with TRBD2 identical over 7 bases. The V gene's germline CDR1 is LGHNA and CDR2 YSLEER. The junction had 7 bases not matched to a gene; V was cut back by 2 bases and J by 3 bases. CDR3 size: 15 residues. The CDR3 reads CASSQQLAVYYEQYF. The CDR3 bases are TGCGCCAGCAGCCAACAGCTAGCGGTATACTACGAGCAGTACTTC.

The genes are TRBV7-6 and TRBJ2-5; the D is unclear. From germline, CDR1 is SGHVS and CDR2 FNYEAQ. V lost 4 bases and J lost 5, with 8 bases in between. CDR3 size: 12 residues. DNA for the CDR3: TGTGCCAGCAGCTACCTTCGGGAGACCCAGTACTTC. Protein product: CASSYLRETQYF.